The present TCR beta chain was sequenced within a study of blood T cell repertoires in COVID-19. Study in general: T cells, B-cell-depleted T cells, or PBMCs provided the cDNA or gDNA that served as material.

Participants were placed into cohorts based on the clinical history they reported. Original processing methods: Nucleated cell counts were estimated from reference gene primer amplification. Libraries were prepared by immunoSEQ multiplex PCR; TCRdb keeps only in-frame clonotypes and omits some of them. V, J and clone size reflect that table, while D and trimming were determined from the DNA. Of some 250,000 clones in the sample, about nine tenths were seen once. Germline V gene data show CDR1 as SGHRS and CDR2 as YFSETQ. This CDR3 spans 11 amino acids. Between the trimmed V and J ends, which lost 6 bases and 10 bases, there was a span of 8 bases.

Sequenced material: PBMCs or T cells enriched from blood (not recorded which). The receptor comes from a man between 18 and 29 years old who had recovered from COVID-19. V is TRBV5-1 and J is TRBJ2-6, with D perhaps TRBD1 (6 bases). The CDR3: CASKQGNVLTF. In DNA form, the CDR3 reads TGCGCCAGCAAACAGGGAAACGTCCTGACTTTC.